This TCR beta chain appears in the sequencing data of a study of OX40 agonist ivuxolimab in advanced cancers. Looking at the study overall: Under the entry rules, prior anti-PD-1, anti-PD-L1 or anti-CTLA-4 therapy was allowed, and roughly 39% had some.

The CDR3 length is 18 residues. The germline CDR1 and CDR2 sequences are SGHTA and FQGNSA. V dropped 1 base and J dropped 0 bases, with 16 bases sitting between them. Some clones are missing from TCRdb's copy, which holds only in-frame ones; the method was immunoSEQ multiplex PCR. In the table there are 76,000 or so clones, 80% to 90% of which are singletons. The chain couples TRBV7-2 to TRBJ1-3; D is possibly TRBD1 (5 bases). This specimen consisted of CD4+ or CD8+ T cells sorted from blood, obtained in a trial of the OX40 agonist ivuxolimab. This clonotype originated in an adult with an advanced solid tumor such as melanoma, head and neck, liver or kidney cancer. CDR3 amino acids: CASSLGGTNFFSGNTIYF. The CDR3 DNA follows: TGTGCCAGCAGCTTAGGGGGCACCAACTTTTTCTCTGGAAACACCATATATTTT.